This T cell receptor (beta chain) derives from a study of graft-versus-host responses after intestinal transplantation. Turning to the study itself: Among the recipients, all got anti-thymocyte globulin induction and then tacrolimus and steroids for around three years. Whole-study findings and limits: Detected in recipient marrow were GvH clones, some of which were first observed in ileum or blood.

From germline, CDR1 is SGHRS and CDR2 YFSETQ. Trimming took 2 bases from V and 7 from J, leaving 6 bases between them. The CDR3 consists of 12 residues. This clone occurred once. Its antigen is not identified. TCRdb keeps only in-frame clones here, not all; method: immunoSEQ multiplex PCR. This sample carries about 110,000 clones, about 87% of them seen once, and the ten largest clones take less than 0.85%. The V call is TRBV5-1, the J call TRBJ2-2; D ambiguous. Here the sequenced sample was unstimulated CD4+ T cells sorted from spleen or lymph node cells, taken before transplant. This clonotype was obtained from a human donor who was the organ donor for an intestinal transplant. CDR3: CASSFKGGELFF. For the CDR3, the DNA is TGCGCCAGCAGCTTTAAAGGCGGGGAGCTGTTTTTT. The complete variable domain, with remaining parts taken from reference TRBV5-1 and TRBJ2-2, reads KAGVTQTPRYLIKTRGQQVTLSCSPISGHRSVSWYQQTPGQGLQFLFEYFSETQRNKGNFPGRFSGRQFSNSRSEMNVSTLELGDSALYLCASSFKGGELFFGEGSRLTVL.